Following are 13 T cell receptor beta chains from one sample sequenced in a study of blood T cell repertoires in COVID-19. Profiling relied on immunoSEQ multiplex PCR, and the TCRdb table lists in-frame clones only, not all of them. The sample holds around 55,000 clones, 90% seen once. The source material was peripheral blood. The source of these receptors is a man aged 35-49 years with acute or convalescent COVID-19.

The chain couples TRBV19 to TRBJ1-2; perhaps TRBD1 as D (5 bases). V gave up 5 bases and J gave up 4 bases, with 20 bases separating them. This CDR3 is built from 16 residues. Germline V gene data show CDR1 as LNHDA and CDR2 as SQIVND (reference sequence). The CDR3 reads CASSSQAQGFGYGYTF. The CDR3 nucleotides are TGTGCCAGTAGTTCACAGGCGCAGGGTTTCGGCTATGGCTACACCTTC.

CDR3 loop: CASSPRTGAYGYTF. CDR3 DNA: TGTGCCAGCAGCCCCCGGACAGGGGCCTATGGCTACACCTTC. The rearrangement links TRBV7-2 to TRBJ1-2; 9 bases line up with TRBD1. Germline values: CDR1 SGHTA, CDR2 FQGNSA. CDR3 size: 14 residues. Trimming took 5 bases from V and 4 from J; bases not matched to a gene: 5.

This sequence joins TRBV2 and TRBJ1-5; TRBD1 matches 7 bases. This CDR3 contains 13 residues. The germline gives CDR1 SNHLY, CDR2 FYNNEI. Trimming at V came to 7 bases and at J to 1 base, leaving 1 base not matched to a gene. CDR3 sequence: CASKGQSNQPQHF. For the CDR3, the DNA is TGTGCCAGCAAGGGACAGAGCAATCAGCCCCAGCATTTT.

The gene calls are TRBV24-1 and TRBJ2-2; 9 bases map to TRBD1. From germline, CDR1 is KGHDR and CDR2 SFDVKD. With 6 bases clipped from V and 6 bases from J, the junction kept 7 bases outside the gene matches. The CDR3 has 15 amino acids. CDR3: CATSPGTGSPGELFF. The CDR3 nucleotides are TGTGCCACCAGTCCAGGGACAGGGAGCCCCGGGGAGCTGTTTTTT.

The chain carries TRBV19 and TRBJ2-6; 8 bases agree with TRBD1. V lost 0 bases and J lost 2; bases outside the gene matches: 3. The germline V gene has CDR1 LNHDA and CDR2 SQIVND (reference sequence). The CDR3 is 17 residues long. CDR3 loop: CASSIDPDRAGANVLTF. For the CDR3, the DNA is TGTGCCAGTAGTATAGACCCGGACAGGGCTGGGGCCAACGTCCTGACTTTC.

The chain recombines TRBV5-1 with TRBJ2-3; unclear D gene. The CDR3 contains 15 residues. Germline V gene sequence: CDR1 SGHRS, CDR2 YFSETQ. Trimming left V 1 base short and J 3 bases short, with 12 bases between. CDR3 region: CASSLRGVQTDTQYF. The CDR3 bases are TGCGCCAGCAGCTTGAGAGGAGTTCAAACAGATACGCAGTATTTT. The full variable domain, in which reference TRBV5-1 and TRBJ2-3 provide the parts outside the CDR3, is KAGVTQTPRYLIKTRGQQVTLSCSPISGHRSVSWYQQTPGQGLQFLFEYFSETQRNKGNFPGRFSGRQFSNSRSEMNVSTLELGDSALYLCASSLRGVQTDTQYFGPGTRLTVL.

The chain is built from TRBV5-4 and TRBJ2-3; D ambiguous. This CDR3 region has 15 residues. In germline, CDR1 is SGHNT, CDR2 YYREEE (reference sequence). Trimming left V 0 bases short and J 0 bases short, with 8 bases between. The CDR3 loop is CASSLDSTSTDTQYF. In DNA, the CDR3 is TGTGCCAGCAGCTTGGATTCGACTAGCACAGATACGCAGTATTTT.

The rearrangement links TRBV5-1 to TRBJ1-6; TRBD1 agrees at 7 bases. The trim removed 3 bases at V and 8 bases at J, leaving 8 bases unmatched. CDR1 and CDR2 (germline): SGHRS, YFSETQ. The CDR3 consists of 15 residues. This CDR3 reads CASSWTGTVDSPLHF. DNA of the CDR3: TGCGCCAGCAGCTGGACCGGGACAGTAGATTCACCCCTCCACTTT.

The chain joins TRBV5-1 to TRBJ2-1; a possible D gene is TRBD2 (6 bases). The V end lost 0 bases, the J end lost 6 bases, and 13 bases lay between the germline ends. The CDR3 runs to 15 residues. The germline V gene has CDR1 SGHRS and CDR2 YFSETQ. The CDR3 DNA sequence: TGCGCCAGCAGCTTGGGCCTTACTAGCACCAATGAGCAGTTCTTC. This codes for CASSLGLTSTNEQFF.

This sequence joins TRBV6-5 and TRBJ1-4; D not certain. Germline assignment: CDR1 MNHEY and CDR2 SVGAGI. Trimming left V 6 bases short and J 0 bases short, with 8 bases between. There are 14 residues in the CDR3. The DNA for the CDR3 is TGTGCCAGCAGACAGCTCGCAACTAATGAAAAACTGTTTTTT. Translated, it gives CASRQLATNEKLFF.

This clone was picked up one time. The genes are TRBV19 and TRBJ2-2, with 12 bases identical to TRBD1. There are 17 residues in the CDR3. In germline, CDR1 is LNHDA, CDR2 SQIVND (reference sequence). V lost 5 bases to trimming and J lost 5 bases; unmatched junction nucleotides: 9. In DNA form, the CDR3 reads TGTGCCAGTAGTCCAGGGCCGGGACAGGGGGCAACCGGGGAGCTGTTTTTT. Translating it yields CASSPGPGQGATGELFF.

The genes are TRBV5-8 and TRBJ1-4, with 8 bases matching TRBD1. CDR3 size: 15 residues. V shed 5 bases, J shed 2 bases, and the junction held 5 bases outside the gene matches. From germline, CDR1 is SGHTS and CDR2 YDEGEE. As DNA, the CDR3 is TGTGCCAGCAGTCTAGGACAGGGCACTAATGAAAAACTGTTTTTT. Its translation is CASSLGQGTNEKLFF.

CDR3 protein: CASSFGLSETDTQYF. Written as DNA, the CDR3 is TGTGCCAGCAGCTTTGGGCTCTCAGAGACAGATACGCAGTATTTT. V is TRBV7-7 and J is TRBJ2-3; the D is unclear. The V gene's germline CDR1 is SSHAT and CDR2 FNYEAQ (reference sequence). CDR3 length: 15 amino acids. Trimming took off 3 bases at V and 3 bases at J, with 13 bases between the two ends.